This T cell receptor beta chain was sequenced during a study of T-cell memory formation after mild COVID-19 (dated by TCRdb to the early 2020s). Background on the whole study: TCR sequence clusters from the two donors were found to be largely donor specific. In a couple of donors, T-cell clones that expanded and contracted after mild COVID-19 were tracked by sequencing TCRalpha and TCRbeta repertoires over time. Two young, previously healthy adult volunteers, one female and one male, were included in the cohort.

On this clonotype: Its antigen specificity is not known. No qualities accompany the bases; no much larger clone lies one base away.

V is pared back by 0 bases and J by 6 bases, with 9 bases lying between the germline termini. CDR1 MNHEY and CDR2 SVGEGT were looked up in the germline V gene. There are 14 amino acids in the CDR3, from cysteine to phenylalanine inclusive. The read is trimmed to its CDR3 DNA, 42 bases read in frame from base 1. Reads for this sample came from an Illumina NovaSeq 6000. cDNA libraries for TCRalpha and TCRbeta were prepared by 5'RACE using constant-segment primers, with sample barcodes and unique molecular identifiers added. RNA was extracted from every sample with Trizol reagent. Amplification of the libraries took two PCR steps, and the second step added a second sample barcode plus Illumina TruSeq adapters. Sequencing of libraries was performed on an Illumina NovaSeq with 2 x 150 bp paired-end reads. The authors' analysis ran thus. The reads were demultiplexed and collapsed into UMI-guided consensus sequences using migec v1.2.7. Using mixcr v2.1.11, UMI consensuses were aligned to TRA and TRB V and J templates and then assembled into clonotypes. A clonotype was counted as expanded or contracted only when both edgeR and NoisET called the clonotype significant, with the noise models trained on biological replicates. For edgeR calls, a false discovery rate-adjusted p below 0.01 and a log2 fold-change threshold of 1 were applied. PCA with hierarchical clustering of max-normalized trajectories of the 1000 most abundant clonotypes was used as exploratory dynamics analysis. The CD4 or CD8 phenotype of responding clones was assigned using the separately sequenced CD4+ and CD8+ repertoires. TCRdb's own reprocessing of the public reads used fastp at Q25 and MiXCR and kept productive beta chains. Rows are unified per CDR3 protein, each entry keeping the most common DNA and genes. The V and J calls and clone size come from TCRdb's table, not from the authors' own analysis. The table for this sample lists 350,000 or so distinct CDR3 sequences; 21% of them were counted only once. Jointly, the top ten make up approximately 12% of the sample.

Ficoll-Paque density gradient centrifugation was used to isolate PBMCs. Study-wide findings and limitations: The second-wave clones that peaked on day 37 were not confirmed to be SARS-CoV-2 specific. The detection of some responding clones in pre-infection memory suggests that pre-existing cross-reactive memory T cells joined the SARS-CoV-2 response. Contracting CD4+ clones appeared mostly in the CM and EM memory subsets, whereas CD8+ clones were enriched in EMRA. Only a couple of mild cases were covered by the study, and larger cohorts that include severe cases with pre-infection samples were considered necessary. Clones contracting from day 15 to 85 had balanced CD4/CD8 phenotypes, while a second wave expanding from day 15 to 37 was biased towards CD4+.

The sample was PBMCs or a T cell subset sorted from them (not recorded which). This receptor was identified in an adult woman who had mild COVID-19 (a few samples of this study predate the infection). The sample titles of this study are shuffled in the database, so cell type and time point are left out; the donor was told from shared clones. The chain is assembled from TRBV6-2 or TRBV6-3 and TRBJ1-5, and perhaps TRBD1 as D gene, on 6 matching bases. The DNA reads TGTGCCAGCAGTTACTCGAGGGGGGGTCAGCCCCAGCATTTT. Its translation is CASSYSRGGQPQHF.